The present T cell receptor beta chain was sequenced within a study of regulatory T cells in long-lasting Graves disease. Study-level points and caveats: New patients shared 970 or so public clonotypes, and persistent patients shared more, with 2,500 to 3,000. Persistent Graves' patients showed reduced TCR diversity versus newly diagnosed patients.

The CDR3 is 17 amino acids. Germline lookup yields CDR1 LGHDT and CDR2 YNNKEL (reference sequence). The V segment lost 0 bases and the J segment 0 bases; nucleotides outside the gene matches: 7. The sample's time point: persistent/refractory GD, antithyroid drugs over 5 years with positive TRAb. PBMCs were the source of the RNA used for TCR sequencing. EDTA tubes received approximately 8.4 milliliters of collected peripheral blood. Sequencing libraries for TCR beta were prepared with iRepertoire HTBI primers and Arm-PCR of CDR3 regions. From the multiplex PCR reads, TCRdb called clonotypes with MiXCR, one entry per CDR3 protein. The data hold a few hundred thousand distinct CDR3 sequences, with 20% to 30% observed a single time. This clonotype has more than one count but fewer than ten. Its target is not known.

The chain uses TRBV3-1 and TRBJ1-1; 7 bases agree with TRBD1. The sequenced sample was peripheral blood mononuclear cells (PBMCs), obtained when the disease was refractory, from a patient treated with antithyroid drugs. This sequence originates from a female donor with Graves disease. Here the CDR3 DNA reads TGTGCCAGCAGCCAAGAAAGGACAGGACCTTTGAACACTGAAGCTTTCTTT. Translated: CASSQERTGPLNTEAFF.